These 15 T cell receptor beta chains originate from one sample sequenced in a study of T cells in Graves' hyperthyroidism and ophthalmopathy. Amplification of TCR beta CDR3 regions was performed using RNA transcripts as template. First-round RT-PCR targeting the TCR CDR3 was performed with the HTBI primer set. TCRdb reprocessed the multiplex PCR reads with MiXCR, giving one entry per CDR3 protein. The data hold fewer than 450,000 distinct CDR3 sequences, with 11% to 15% observed a single time. The sample taken for sequencing was blood. The source is a man aged 50 to 60 with Graves' ophthalmopathy.

With respect to this clonotype: A read error may be the cause here, since a much bigger clone is one base away. The chain has TRBV28 and TRBJ2-7, with no clear D. The CDR3 consists of 15 residues. The germline V gene encodes CDR1 MDHEN and CDR2 SYDVKM. V dropped 1 base and J dropped 1 base, with 11 bases sitting between them. CDR3 bases: TGTGCCAGCAGTTTATATCAAGCGTCATCCTACGAGCAGTACGTC. It is translated as CASSLYQASSYEQYV.

This clonotype was seen ten or more times. The rearrangement uses TRBV7-2 and TRBJ2-7; TRBD1 aligns across 8 bases. V lost 4 bases, J lost 5 bases, and 4 bases stayed unmatched. Germline CDR1 reads SGHTA; CDR2 reads FQGNSA. This CDR3 comprises 13 residues. The CDR3 coding sequence is TGTGCCAGCAGCTCCTGGACAGGGAACGAGCAGTACTTC. Amino acid sequence: CASSSWTGNEQYF.

There are many counts of this clonotype. The chain links TRBV7-8 to TRBJ2-1; 10 bases are a match to TRBD2. The CDR3 is made up of 17 amino acids. From germline, CDR1 is SGHVS and CDR2 FQNEAQ. With V trimmed by 5 bases and J by 4 bases, 11 bases remained unmatched. The CDR3 here is CASSPRSGRPTYNEQFF. DNA of the CDR3: TGTGCCAGCAGCCCACGTAGCGGGAGGCCAACATACAATGAGCAGTTCTTC.

There are many counts of this clonotype. V usage is TRBV20-1 and J usage is TRBJ2-2; TRBD2 might be the D (6 bases). Germline CDR1 reads DFQATT; CDR2 reads SNEGSKA (reference sequence). The CDR3 runs to 12 residues. V lost 3 bases, J lost 7 bases, and 9 bases lay in between. The CDR3 DNA follows: TGCAGTGCTAGGTGGCGGGGCGGGGAGCTGTTTTTT. Residues: CSARWRGGELFF.

Only a few counts were recorded for this clonotype. The chain has TRBV20-1 and TRBJ2-1, with 7 bases that match TRBD2. J lost 1 base, V lost 3 bases, and 6 bases had no gene match. CDR1 is DFQATT, CDR2 SNEGSKA, per germline (reference sequence). CDR3 length: 15 amino acids. The CDR3 sequence is CSASRAGPSYNEQFF. CDR3 coding DNA: TGCAGTGCTAGTCGAGCGGGACCATCCTACAATGAGCAGTTCTTC.

This clonotype was detected a few times. The rearrangement uses TRBV14 and TRBJ1-4, with 8 positions matching TRBD1. V gave up 4 bases and J gave up 5 bases; unmatched junction bases: 9. Germline values: CDR1 SGHDN, CDR2 FVKESK. The CDR3 runs to 16 residues. The CDR3 DNA follows: TGTGCCAGCAGCCCCCTCGGCTGGACAGGGAATGAAAAACTGTTTTTT. Protein sequence: CASSPLGWTGNEKLFF.

This clonotype came up a few times. The genes are TRBV27 and TRBJ1-2; the D gene is possibly TRBD1 (6 bases). Per germline, CDR1 MNHEY and CDR2 SMNVEV (reference sequence). The length of the CDR3 is 14 residues. Trimming stripped 3 bases from V and 2 bases from J, with 10 bases between. CDR3 protein: CASSFRGLNYGYTF. The CDR3 coding sequence is TGTGCCAGCAGTTTCAGGGGTTTGAACTATGGCTACACCTTC.

In this sample, this clonotype turned up many times. The chain links TRBV6-1 to TRBJ2-1; 8 bases agree with TRBD2. Germline CDR1 is MNHNS and CDR2 is SASEGT. V dropped 4 bases and J dropped 3; count of bases not matched to a gene: 5. The CDR3 is made up of 15 amino acids. The CDR3 DNA follows: TGTGCCAGCAGTGCAAGCGGGAGACTCTACAATGAGCAGTTCTTC. Amino acid sequence: CASSASGRLYNEQFF.

About this clonotype: Being one base from a much bigger clone, this may be a read error. J is TRBJ2-2 and V is TRBV2; 7 bases are shared with TRBD2. The CDR3 has 15 residues. Germline V gives CDR1 SNHLY, CDR2 FYNNEI. The CDR3 DNA reads as TGTGCCAGCGCGGAACAGCGGGAACTCACCGGGGAGCCGTTTTTT. It translates to CASAEQRELTGEPFF. The full variable domain, its missing parts supplied by reference TRBV2 and TRBJ2-2, is EPEVTQTPSHQVTQMGQEVILRCVPISNHLYFYWYRQILGQKVEFLVSFYNNEISEKSEIFDDQFSVERPDGSNFTLKIRSTKLEDSAMYFCASAEQRELTGEPFFGEGSRLTVL.

This clonotype showed up many times. The chain recombines TRBV11-1 with TRBJ2-7; D might be TRBD2 (6 bases). CDR3 length: 15 amino acids. Between the trimmed V and J ends, which lost 3 bases and 7 bases, there was a span of 19 bases. Looked up from germline, CDR1 is SGHAT and CDR2 is FQDESV (reference sequence). The chain's CDR3 is CASSFVRRPAGEQYF. The CDR3 region has the DNA TGTGCCAGCAGCTTCGTAAGGAGACCCGCGGGGGAGCAGTACTTC.

V gene TRBV20-1 combines with J gene TRBJ2-7; 13 positions match TRBD2. The CDR3 runs 18 residues. Germline CDR1 DFQATT, CDR2 SNEGSKA (reference sequence). V shed 3 bases and J 1 base; nucleotides not matched to a gene: 12. CDR3 nucleotides: TGCAGTGCTAGGAGCCGAAAGCAGGGACTAGCGGGATCCTACGAGCAGTACTTC. Amino acid sequence: CSARSRKQGLAGSYEQYF.

V and J are TRBV5-1 and TRBJ1-1; a weak D match, TRBD1 (6 bases). V dropped 1 base and J dropped 5 bases, with 12 bases sitting between them. Germline CDR1 reads SGHRS; CDR2 reads YFSETQ. CDR3 length: 14 amino acids. The CDR3 DNA sequence: TGCGCCAGCAGCTTGAACGGGGGGCGTACTGAAGCTTTCTTT. As protein: CASSLNGGRTEAFF.

Many counts were recorded for this clonotype. The chain uses TRBV20-1 and TRBJ2-1; TRBD2 matches at 9 bases. Germline-derived CDR1 and CDR2 are DFQATT and SNEGSKA (reference sequence). The CDR3 is 13 amino acids. V lost 1 base to trimming and J lost 6 bases; unmatched junction nucleotides: 1. The CDR3 coding sequence is TGCAGTGCTAGAGTACTAGCGGGCAATGAGCAGTTCTTC. Amino acids: CSARVLAGNEQFF.

This clonotype was picked up many times. This chain connects TRBV20-1 to TRBJ2-7; maybe TRBD2 (6 bases). V was clipped by 4 bases and J by 0 bases, with 13 bases between them. The CDR3 runs to 14 residues. CDR1 is DFQATT, CDR2 SNEGSKA, per germline (reference sequence). CDR3 loop: CSAIFAGSSYEQYF. As DNA, the CDR3 is TGCAGTGCTATCTTCGCGGGGAGCTCCTACGAGCAGTACTTC.

V is TRBV5-1 and J is TRBJ2-2; D is perhaps TRBD1 (5 bases). Trimming shortened V by 5 bases and J by 0 bases, and 14 bases separated the two germline ends. The CDR3 runs to 16 residues. Germline V gives CDR1 SGHRS, CDR2 YFSETQ. CDR3 residues: CASRRIGVSNTGELFF. The CDR3 nucleotides are TGCGCCAGCAGGCGAATAGGGGTTTCGAACACCGGGGAGCTGTTTTTT.